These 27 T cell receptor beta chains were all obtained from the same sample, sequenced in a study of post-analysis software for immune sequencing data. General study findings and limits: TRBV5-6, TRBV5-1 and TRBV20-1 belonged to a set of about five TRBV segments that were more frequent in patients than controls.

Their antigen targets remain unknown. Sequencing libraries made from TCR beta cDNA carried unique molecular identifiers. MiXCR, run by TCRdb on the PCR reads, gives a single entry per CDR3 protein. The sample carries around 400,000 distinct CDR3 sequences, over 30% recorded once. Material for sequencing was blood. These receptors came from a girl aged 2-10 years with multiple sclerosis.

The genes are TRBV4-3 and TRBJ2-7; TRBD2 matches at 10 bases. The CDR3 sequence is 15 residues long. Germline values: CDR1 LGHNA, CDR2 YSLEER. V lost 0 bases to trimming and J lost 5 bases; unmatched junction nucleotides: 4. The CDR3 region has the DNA TGCGCCAGCAGCCAAGAACTAGCGGGACGAGACGAGCAGTACTTC. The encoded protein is CASSQELAGRDEQYF.

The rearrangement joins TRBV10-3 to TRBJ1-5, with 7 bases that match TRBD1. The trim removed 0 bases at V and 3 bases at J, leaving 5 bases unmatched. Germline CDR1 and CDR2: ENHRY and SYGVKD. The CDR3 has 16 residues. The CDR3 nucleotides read TGTGCCATCAGTGAGTCGAGAGGACAGGACAATCAGCCCCAGCATTTT. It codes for CAISESRGQDNQPQHF.

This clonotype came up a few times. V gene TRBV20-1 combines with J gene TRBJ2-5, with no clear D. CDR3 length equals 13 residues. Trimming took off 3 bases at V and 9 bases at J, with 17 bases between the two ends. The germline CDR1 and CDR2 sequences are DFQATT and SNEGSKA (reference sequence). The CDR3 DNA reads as TGCAGTGCTAGCCCGGCTGTTTTATCGGCCCAGTACTTC. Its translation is CSASPAVLSAQYF.

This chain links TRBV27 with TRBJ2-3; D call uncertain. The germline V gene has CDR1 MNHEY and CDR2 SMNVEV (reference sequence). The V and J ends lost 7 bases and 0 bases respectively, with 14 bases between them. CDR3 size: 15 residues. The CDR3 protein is CASTRTAGSTDTQYF. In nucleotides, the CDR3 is TGTGCCAGCACCCGAACCGCAGGCAGCACAGATACGCAGTATTTT.

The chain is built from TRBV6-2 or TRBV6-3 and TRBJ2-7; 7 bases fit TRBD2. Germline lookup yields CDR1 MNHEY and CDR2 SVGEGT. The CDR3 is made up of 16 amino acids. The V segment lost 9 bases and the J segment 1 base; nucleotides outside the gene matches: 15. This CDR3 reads CASQSTRASGSYEQYF. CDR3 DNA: TGTGCCAGTCAGTCGACCCGTGCTAGCGGATCCTACGAGCAGTACTTC.

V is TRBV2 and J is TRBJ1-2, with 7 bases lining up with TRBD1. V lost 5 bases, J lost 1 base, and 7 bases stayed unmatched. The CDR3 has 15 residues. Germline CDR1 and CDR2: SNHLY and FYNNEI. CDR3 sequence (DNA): TGTGCCAGCAGTCCCGGGACAGCGAATAACTATGGCTACACCTTC. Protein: CASSPGTANNYGYTF.

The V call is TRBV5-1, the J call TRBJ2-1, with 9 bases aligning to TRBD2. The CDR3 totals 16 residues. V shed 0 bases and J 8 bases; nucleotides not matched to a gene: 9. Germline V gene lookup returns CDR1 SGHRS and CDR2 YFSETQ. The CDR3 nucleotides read TGCGCCAGCAGCTTGGTGGCCGCGGGGGGGCTTCATGAGCAGTTCTTC. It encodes CASSLVAAGGLHEQFF.

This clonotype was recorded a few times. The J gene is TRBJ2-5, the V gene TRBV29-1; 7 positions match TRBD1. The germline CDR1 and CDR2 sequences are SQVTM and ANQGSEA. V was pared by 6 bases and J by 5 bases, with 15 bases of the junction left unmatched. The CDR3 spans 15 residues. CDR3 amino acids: CSVDYPGGRRETQYF. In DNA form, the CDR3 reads TGCAGCGTAGATTATCCAGGGGGTCGCCGGGAGACCCAGTACTTC.

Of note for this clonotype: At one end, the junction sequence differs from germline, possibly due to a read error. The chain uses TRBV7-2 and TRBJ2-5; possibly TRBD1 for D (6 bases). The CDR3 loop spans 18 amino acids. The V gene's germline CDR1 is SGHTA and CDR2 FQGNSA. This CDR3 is CASSLALWRRGSKETRYF. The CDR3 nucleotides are TGTGCCAGCAGCTTAGCTCTATGGCGTAGGGGGTCCAAAGAGACCCGGTACTTC.

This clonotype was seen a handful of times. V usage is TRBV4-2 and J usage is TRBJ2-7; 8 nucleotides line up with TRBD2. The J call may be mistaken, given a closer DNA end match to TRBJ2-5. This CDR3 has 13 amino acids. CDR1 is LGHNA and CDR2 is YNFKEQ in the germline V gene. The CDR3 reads CASSQGLAQTQYF. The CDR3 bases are TGTGCCAGCAGCCAAGGACTAGCGCAGACCCAGTACTTC.

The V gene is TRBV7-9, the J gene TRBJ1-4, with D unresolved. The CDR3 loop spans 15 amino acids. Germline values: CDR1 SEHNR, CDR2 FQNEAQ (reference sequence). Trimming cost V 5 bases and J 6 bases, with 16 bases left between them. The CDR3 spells CASSPPRFFDEKLFF. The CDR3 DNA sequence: TGTGCCAGCAGCCCCCCCCGATTTTTCGATGAAAAACTGTTTTTT.

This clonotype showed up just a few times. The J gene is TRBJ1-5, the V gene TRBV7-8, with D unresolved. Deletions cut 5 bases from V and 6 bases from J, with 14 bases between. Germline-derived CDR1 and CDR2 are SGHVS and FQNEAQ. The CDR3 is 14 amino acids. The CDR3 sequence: CASSPWEGIQPQHF. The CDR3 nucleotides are TGTGCCAGCAGCCCTTGGGAAGGAATTCAGCCCCAGCATTTT.

CDR3 nucleotides: TGTGCCAGCAGCCAACTCTCGGGACTAGCGGGGGGCTACAATGAGCAGTTCTTC. It translates to CASSQLSGLAGGYNEQFF. The chain has TRBV3-1 and TRBJ2-1; TRBD2 matches at 15 bases. Germline trimming cut 2 bases from V and 3 bases from J; bases unmatched to any gene: 5. This CDR3 has 18 amino acids. Looked up from germline, CDR1 is LGHDT and CDR2 is YNNKEL (reference sequence).

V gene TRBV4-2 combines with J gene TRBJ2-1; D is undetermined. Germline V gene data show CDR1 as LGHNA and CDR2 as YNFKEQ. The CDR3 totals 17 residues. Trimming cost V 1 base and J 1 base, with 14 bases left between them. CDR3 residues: CASSQVAETPSYNEQFF. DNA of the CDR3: TGTGCCAGCAGCCAAGTCGCGGAGACTCCTTCCTACAATGAGCAGTTCTTC.

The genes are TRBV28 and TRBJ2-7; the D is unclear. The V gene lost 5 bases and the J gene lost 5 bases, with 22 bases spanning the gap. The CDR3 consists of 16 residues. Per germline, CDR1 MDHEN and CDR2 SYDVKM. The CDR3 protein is CASSPLIGPQNDEQYF. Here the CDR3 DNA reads TGTGCCAGCAGTCCCCTAATCGGACCCCAGAATGACGAGCAGTACTTC.

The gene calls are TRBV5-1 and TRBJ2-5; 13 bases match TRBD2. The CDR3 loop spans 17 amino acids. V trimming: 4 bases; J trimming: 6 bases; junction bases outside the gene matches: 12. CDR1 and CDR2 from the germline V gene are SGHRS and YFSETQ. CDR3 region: CASSPEPRLAGGQTQYF. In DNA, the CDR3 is TGCGCCAGCAGCCCCGAACCCCGACTAGCGGGAGGACAGACCCAGTACTTC. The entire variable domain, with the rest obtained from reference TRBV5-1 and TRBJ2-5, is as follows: KAGVTQTPRYLIKTRGQQVTLSCSPISGHRSVSWYQQTPGQGLQFLFEYFSETQRNKGNFPGRFSGRQFSNSRSEMNVSTLELGDSALYLCASSPEPRLAGGQTQYFGPGTRLLVL.

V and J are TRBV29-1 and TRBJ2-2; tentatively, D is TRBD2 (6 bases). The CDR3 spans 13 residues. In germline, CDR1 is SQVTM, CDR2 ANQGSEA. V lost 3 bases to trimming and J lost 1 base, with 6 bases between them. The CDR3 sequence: CSVERENTGELFF. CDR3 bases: TGCAGCGTTGAGCGGGAGAACACCGGGGAGCTGTTTTTT.

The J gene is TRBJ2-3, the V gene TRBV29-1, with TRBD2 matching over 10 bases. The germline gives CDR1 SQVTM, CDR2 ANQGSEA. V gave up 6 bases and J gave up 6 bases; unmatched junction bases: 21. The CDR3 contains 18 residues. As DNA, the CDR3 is TGCAGCGTGAAAGCGGGAGGGCCTTCCAGCGGCCCCCCCGATACGCAGTATTTT. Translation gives CSVKAGGPSSGPPDTQYF.

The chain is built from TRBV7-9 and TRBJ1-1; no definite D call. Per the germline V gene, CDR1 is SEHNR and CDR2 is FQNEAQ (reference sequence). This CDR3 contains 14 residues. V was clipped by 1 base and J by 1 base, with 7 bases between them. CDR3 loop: CASSLDIGNTEAFF. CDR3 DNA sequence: TGTGCCAGCAGCTTAGACATAGGGAACACTGAAGCTTTCTTT.

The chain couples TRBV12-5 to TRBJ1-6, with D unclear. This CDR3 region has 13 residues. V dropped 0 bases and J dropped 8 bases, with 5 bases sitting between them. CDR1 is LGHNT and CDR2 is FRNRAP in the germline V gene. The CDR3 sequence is CASGLVADSPLHF. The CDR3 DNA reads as TGTGCTAGTGGTTTGGTAGCAGATTCACCCCTCCACTTT.

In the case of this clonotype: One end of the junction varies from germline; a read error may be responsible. In nucleotides, the CDR3 is TGTGCCAACAGCACCGGACAGGGATACACAGATACGCAGTATTTT. Translation gives CANSTGQGYTDTQYF. The chain combines TRBV11-2 with TRBJ2-3; 8 bases are a match to TRBD1. Germline CDR1 and CDR2: SGHAT and FQNNGV. This CDR3 region has 15 residues.

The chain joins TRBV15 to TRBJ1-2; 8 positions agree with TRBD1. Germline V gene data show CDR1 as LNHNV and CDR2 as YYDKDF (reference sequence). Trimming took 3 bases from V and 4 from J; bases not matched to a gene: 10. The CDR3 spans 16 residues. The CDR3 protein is CATSSIRRQGSYGYTF. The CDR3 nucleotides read TGTGCCACCAGCAGCATCCGCAGACAGGGGTCCTATGGCTACACCTTC.

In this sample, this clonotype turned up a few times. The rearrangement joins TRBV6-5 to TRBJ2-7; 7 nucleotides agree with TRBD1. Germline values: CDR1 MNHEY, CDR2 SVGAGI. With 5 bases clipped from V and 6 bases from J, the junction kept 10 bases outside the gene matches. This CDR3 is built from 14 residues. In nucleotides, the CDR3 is TGTGCCAGCAGTAGCGACAGGGCCTCCGGCGAGCAGTACTTC. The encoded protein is CASSSDRASGEQYF.

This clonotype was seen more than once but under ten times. The CDR3 spells CASSRGANSPLHF. The CDR3 DNA is TGTGCCAGCAGTAGAGGAGCGAATTCACCCCTCCACTTT. This chain links TRBV12-3 or TRBV12-4 with TRBJ1-6, with no clear D. The CDR3 length is 13 residues. The V end was cut by 5 bases, the J end by 7 bases, with 9 bases between.

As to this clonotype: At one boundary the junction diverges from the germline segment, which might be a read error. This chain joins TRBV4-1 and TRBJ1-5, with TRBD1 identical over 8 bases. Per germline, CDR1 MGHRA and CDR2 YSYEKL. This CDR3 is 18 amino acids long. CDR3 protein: CTSSQGGQGQRSNQPQHF. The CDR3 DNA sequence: TGCACCAGCAGCCAAGGTGGACAGGGACAACGAAGCAATCAGCCCCAGCATTTT.

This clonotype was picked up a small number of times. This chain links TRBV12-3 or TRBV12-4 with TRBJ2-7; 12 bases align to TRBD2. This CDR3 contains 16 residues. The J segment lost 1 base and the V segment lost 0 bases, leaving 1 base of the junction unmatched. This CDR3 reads CASSLATSGGSYEQYF. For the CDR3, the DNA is TGTGCCAGCAGTTTAGCGACTAGCGGGGGTTCCTACGAGCAGTACTTC.

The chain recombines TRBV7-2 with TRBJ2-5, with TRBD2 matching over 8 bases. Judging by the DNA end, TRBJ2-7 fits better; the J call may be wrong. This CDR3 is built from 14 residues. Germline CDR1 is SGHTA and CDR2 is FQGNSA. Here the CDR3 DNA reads TGTGCCAGCAGCTTAGTCCAAAGCGGGAGCGAGCAGTACTTC. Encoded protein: CASSLVQSGSEQYF.